One sample yielded the 16 T cell receptor beta chains listed below, sequenced in a study of CD8 T cells in Susac syndrome. Random hexamers were used to reverse transcribe an amount of about 0.45 to 1 ug RNA. A single record per CDR3 protein comes from TCRdb applying MiXCR to the immunoSEQ multiplex PCR reads. Of 150,000 to 200,000 distinct CDR3 sequences in the sample, about 93% are singletons; the top ten hold roughly 0.13%. The specimen sequenced was CD4+ T cells from PBMCs. All receptors derive from a human donor in good health.

The chain joins TRBV7-8 to TRBJ1-5, with TRBD1 identical over 12 bases. The junction had 8 bases not matched to a gene; V was cut back by 5 bases and J by 3 bases. The CDR3 extends over 17 amino acids. Per germline, CDR1 SGHVS and CDR2 FQNEAQ. CDR3 sequence reads: CASSARRDRGPNQPQHF. CDR3 sequence (DNA): TGTGCCAGCAGCGCTCGCCGGGACAGGGGGCCCAATCAGCCCCAGCATTTT.

The V gene is TRBV3-1, the J gene TRBJ2-7; D is possibly TRBD2 (5 bases). Germline CDR1 and CDR2: LGHDT and YNNKEL (reference sequence). The V and J ends lost 4 bases and 2 bases respectively, with 12 bases between them. The CDR3 runs to 14 residues. In DNA form, the CDR3 reads TGTGCCAGCAGCCCGAGGGCAGTGACCTACGAGCAGTACTTC. Its translation: CASSPRAVTYEQYF.

The chain is built from TRBV6-5 and TRBJ1-6; D is undetermined. Deletions cut 0 bases from V and 10 bases from J, with 4 bases between. Per germline, CDR1 MNHEY and CDR2 SVGAGI. The CDR3 totals 12 residues. The CDR3 nucleotides are TGTGCCAGCAGTTACTCCGGATCACCCCTCCACTTT. It codes for CASSYSGSPLHF.

This chain connects TRBV5-4 to TRBJ1-6; D gene unclear. V was cut by 8 bases and J by 4 bases, with 13 bases left in between. Germline V gene data show CDR1 as SGHNT and CDR2 as YYREEE (reference sequence). The CDR3 sequence is 14 residues long. Written as DNA, the CDR3 is TGTGCCAGGCCGGGGAGAACATATAATTCACCCCTCCACTTT. It specifies CARPGRTYNSPLHF.

The chain has TRBV29-1 and TRBJ2-7; 7 nucleotides align to TRBD1. Germline V gene data show CDR1 as SQVTM and CDR2 as ANQGSEA. CDR3 length: 14 residues. V dropped 0 bases and J dropped 1; count of bases not matched to a gene: 3. The CDR3 loop reads CSVEERTGSYEQYF. The CDR3 coding sequence is TGCAGCGTTGAAGAGCGGACAGGATCCTACGAGCAGTACTTC.

The V and J genes are TRBV7-9 and TRBJ2-1; TRBD2 might be the D (5 bases). From germline, CDR1 is SEHNR and CDR2 FQNEAQ (reference sequence). V lost 0 bases and J lost 4, with 10 bases in between. The CDR3 has 15 residues. The CDR3 spells CASSLAQRRYNEQFF. The CDR3 coding sequence is TGTGCCAGCAGCTTAGCCCAGCGGCGATACAATGAGCAGTTCTTC.

The chain couples TRBV7-9 to TRBJ2-3; D call uncertain. CDR1 and CDR2 (germline): SEHNR, FQNEAQ (reference sequence). Trimming shortened V by 5 bases and J by 1 base, and 4 bases separated the two germline ends. The CDR3 has 12 residues. CDR3 protein: CASSTRTDTQYF. CDR3 DNA sequence: TGTGCCAGCAGCACCCGCACAGATACGCAGTATTTT.

J is TRBJ1-1 and V is TRBV3-1, with D perhaps matching TRBD1 (5 bases). Trimming took off 6 bases at V and 2 bases at J, with 10 bases between the two ends. There are 13 residues in the CDR3. From germline, CDR1 is LGHDT and CDR2 YNNKEL (reference sequence). The CDR3 region has the DNA TGTGCCAGCAGTCGACAGTTCAACACTGAAGCTTTCTTT. Its protein is CASSRQFNTEAFF. The variable domain in full, completed from reference TRBV3-1 and TRBJ1-1, reads DTAVSQTPKYLVTQMGNDKSIKCEQNLGHDTMYWYKQDSKKFLKIMFSYNNKELIINETVPNRFSPKSPDKAHLNLHINSLELGDSAVYFCASSRQFNTEAFFGQGTRLTVV.

Only one count was recorded for this clonotype. The gene calls are TRBV2 and TRBJ2-1; possible D gene TRBD1, 6 bases. V gave up 9 bases and J gave up 2 bases, with 17 bases separating them. The germline gives CDR1 SNHLY, CDR2 FYNNEI. The CDR3 has 15 amino acids. The CDR3 spells CASLRTGPPYNEQFF. The DNA for the CDR3 is TGTGCCAGTCTCCGAACAGGGCCGCCCTACAATGAGCAGTTCTTC.

This chain connects TRBV18 to TRBJ1-1; D remains unclear. This CDR3 is built from 13 residues. The V end lost 4 bases, the J end lost 8 bases, and 14 bases lay between the germline ends. From germline, CDR1 is KGHSH and CDR2 LQKENI. CDR3 DNA sequence: TGTGCCAGCTCACGAACCGCGCCGGGCGAAGCTTTCTTT. Its protein product is CASSRTAPGEAFF. The whole variable domain, filled in from reference TRBV18 and TRBJ1-1, reads NAGVMQNPRHLVRRRGQEARLRCSPMKGHSHVYWYRQLPEEGLKFMVYLQKENIIDESGMPKERFSAEFPKEGPSILRIQQVVRGDSAAYFCASSRTAPGEAFFGQGTRLTVV.

The V gene is TRBV2, the J gene TRBJ1-4; 7 nucleotides align to TRBD1. The CDR3 length is 14 residues. The trim removed 4 bases at V and 8 bases at J, leaving 7 bases unmatched. The germline V gene encodes CDR1 SNHLY and CDR2 FYNNEI. The CDR3 DNA reads as TGTGCCAGCAGTGTGAACAGGGGCGACGAAAAACTGTTTTTT. This translates into CASSVNRGDEKLFF.

The chain has TRBV7-8 and TRBJ2-3, with D perhaps matching TRBD2 (7 bases). The V end was cut by 3 bases, the J end by 2 bases, with 12 bases between. The CDR3 loop spans 15 amino acids. Germline CDR1 and CDR2: SGHVS and FQNEAQ. The CDR3 sequence: CASSFAGAFTDTQYF. Here the CDR3 DNA reads TGTGCCAGCAGCTTTGCGGGGGCGTTCACAGATACGCAGTATTTT.

This chain joins TRBV20-1 and TRBJ2-5; no reliable D call. CDR1 is DFQATT, CDR2 SNEGSKA, per germline (reference sequence). V lost 2 bases, J lost 4 bases, and 14 bases lay in between. This CDR3 has 14 residues. The CDR3 sequence is CSARRPDGLETQYF. The CDR3, as DNA: TGCAGTGCTAGAAGACCAGACGGATTAGAGACCCAGTACTTC.

The rearrangement joins TRBV2 to TRBJ2-1; a weak D match, TRBD1 (6 bases). This CDR3 comprises 12 residues. Germline CDR1 is SNHLY and CDR2 is FYNNEI. Deletions cut 5 bases from V and 8 bases from J, with 10 bases between. This CDR3 reads CASSYTGYEQFF. CDR3 DNA: TGTGCCAGCAGTTATACAGGGTATGAGCAGTTCTTC.

This clonotype showed up just a few times. This chain uses TRBV9 with TRBJ2-3; a weak D match, TRBD2 (6 bases). The V and J ends lost 2 bases and 2 bases respectively, with 12 bases between them. The CDR3 sequence is 15 residues long. Germline CDR1 SGDLS, CDR2 YYNGEE. The CDR3 coding sequence is TGTGCCAGCAGCGTCCGGGACTTCAACACAGATACGCAGTATTTT. This encodes CASSVRDFNTDTQYF.

The chain has TRBV18 and TRBJ1-1; possibly TRBD1 for D (5 bases). This CDR3 has 14 amino acids. CDR1 and CDR2 from the germline V gene are KGHSH and LQKENI. The germline V and J ends were trimmed by 8 bases and 2 bases, with 15 bases remaining between them. CDR3 sequence (DNA): TGTGCCAGCCGCACCAGGGAAGGAAACACTGAAGCTTTCTTT. This translates into CASRTREGNTEAFF.